The sequence of this T cell receptor beta chain was determined in a study of early T cells in non-severe SARS-CoV-2 infection. Study summary: Chains were not paired, and sequencing was done on bulk RNA from unsorted whole blood.

A word on this clonotype: Its antigen remains unidentified.

Researchers attached unique molecular identifiers to individual cDNA molecules. TCRdb called the 5' RACE reads again in MiXCR, with one record for every CDR3 protein. Among tens of thousands of distinct CDR3 sequences listed, roughly 12% were seen once. Trimming at V came to 4 bases and at J to 5 bases, leaving 14 bases not matched to a gene. This CDR3 comprises 18 residues. CDR1 SEHNR and CDR2 FQNEAQ come from the germline V gene (reference sequence). The study, taken as a whole, reports: Sequences matched to VDJdb favored anti-spike CD8 responses, while private and CD4 specificities were missed.

The sequence derives from an adult who was a healthcare worker with PCR-confirmed SARS-CoV-2 infection or an uninfected control (not recorded which). The gene calls are TRBV7-9 and TRBJ2-1; TRBD2 aligns across 10 bases. Material: whole blood. DNA of the CDR3: TGTGCCAGCAGCTCAGGGTCCCTAGCGGGAGAGGTGGACAATGAGCAGTTCTTC. This gives the protein CASSSGSLAGEVDNEQFF.